These 25 T cell receptor beta chains originate from one sample sequenced in a study of shared clonotypes between healthy human individuals. The method was immunoSEQ multiplex PCR; TCRdb's version includes in-frame clones alone and lacks a portion of them. Of about 2.4 million clones detected, about 92% appear once; the ten largest clones hold 0.13% to 0.15%. Sequencing was carried out using naive CD4+ T cells sorted from blood. Subset meaning: CD45RA+ positively selected. Receptors were obtained from a man between 18 and 29 years old in good health.

The chain joins TRBV5-8 to TRBJ1-5; a weak D match, TRBD1 (5 bases). V lost 5 bases and J lost 1, with 16 bases in between. Germline V gene sequence: CDR1 SGHTS, CDR2 YDEGEE. The length of the CDR3 is 16 residues. DNA of the CDR3: TGTGCCAGCAGAGGTCTGGGGCGAGGGAGCAATCAGCCCCAGCATTTT. Protein: CASRGLGRGSNQPQHF.

The genes are TRBV13 and TRBJ1-1; TRBD1 might be the D (6 bases). With 1 base removed from V and 1 base from J, the gap between germline ends came to 10 bases. This CDR3 contains 15 residues. Germline values: CDR1 PRHDT, CDR2 FYEKMQ (reference sequence). DNA of the CDR3: TGTGCCAGCAGCTTAGTAGGGGGAAAGAACACTGAAGCTTTCTTT. It codes for CASSLVGGKNTEAFF.

The V gene is TRBV5-6, the J gene TRBJ1-2, with 10 nucleotides matching TRBD1. CDR3 size: 14 residues. Germline V gives CDR1 SGHDT, CDR2 YYEEEE. V lost 4 bases to trimming and J lost 8 bases; unmatched junction nucleotides: 8. The chain's CDR3 is CASSRTGGGEGYTF. The CDR3 region has the DNA TGTGCCAGCAGCCGGACAGGGGGTGGTGAGGGCTACACCTTC.

This chain joins TRBV10-3 and TRBJ2-4; no reliable D call. Per germline, CDR1 ENHRY and CDR2 SYGVKD. This CDR3 spans 16 amino acids. The ends were cut back, 3 bases at V and 0 bases at J, with 12 bases in the middle. The CDR3 here is CAISDRATIAKNIQYF. In nucleotides, the CDR3 is TGTGCCATCAGTGACCGGGCCACTATAGCCAAAAACATTCAGTACTTC.

V is TRBV7-2 and J is TRBJ2-1; 10 nucleotides match TRBD2. J was trimmed by 3 bases and V by 1 base; bases with no gene match: 6. Germline V CDR1 and CDR2: SGHTA, FQGNSA. The CDR3 is made up of 17 amino acids. The CDR3, as DNA: TGTGCCAGCAGCTTAGTGGGGACTAGCGCCTTCTACAATGAGCAGTTCTTC. Translation gives CASSLVGTSAFYNEQFF.

The rearrangement uses TRBV18 and TRBJ1-4, with TRBD1 matching 7 bases. Germline-derived CDR1 and CDR2 are KGHSH and LQKENI. CDR3 length equals 14 residues. Trimming took 4 bases from V and 8 from J; bases not matched to a gene: 7. The CDR3 sequence is CASSLDRWREKLFF. CDR3 coding DNA: TGTGCCAGCTCACTGGACAGGTGGAGGGAAAAACTGTTTTTT. The full variable domain, rest sourced from reference TRBV18 and TRBJ1-4, is NAGVMQNPRHLVRRRGQEARLRCSPMKGHSHVYWYRQLPEEGLKFMVYLQKENIIDESGMPKERFSAEFPKEGPSILRIQQVVRGDSAAYFCASSLDRWREKLFFGSGTQLSVL.

The chain couples TRBV10-1 to TRBJ1-1; no clear D gene. The CDR3 loop spans 14 amino acids. The V gene lost 5 bases and the J gene lost 0 bases, with 10 bases spanning the gap. Germline CDR1 WNHNN, CDR2 SYGVQD (reference sequence). Here the CDR3 DNA reads TGCGCCAGCAGTTTACATGGAATGAACACTGAAGCTTTCTTT. It encodes CASSLHGMNTEAFF.

This clone was seen a single time. This rearrangement joins TRBV9 to TRBJ1-3; weak D call: TRBD1 (6 bases). Per germline, CDR1 SGDLS and CDR2 YYNGEE. This CDR3 has 16 residues. V dropped 0 bases and J dropped 0 bases, with 10 bases sitting between them. The chain's CDR3 is CASSVGGQYSGNTIYF. CDR3 nucleotide sequence: TGTGCCAGCAGCGTAGGTGGACAGTACTCTGGAAACACCATATATTTT.

The chain is built from TRBV6-4 and TRBJ1-5; D may be TRBD1 (6 bases). The CDR3 contains 15 residues. Trimming left V 0 bases short and J 4 bases short, with 10 bases between. Germline V gives CDR1 MRHNA, CDR2 SNTAGT. The CDR3 bases are TGTGCCAGCAGTGACTCGACAGGTCAAAATCAGCCCCAGCATTTT. It encodes CASSDSTGQNQPQHF.

DNA for the CDR3: TGTGCCAGCAGCGTAGTACCAGACCCTAACTATGGCTACACCTTC. Translating it yields CASSVVPDPNYGYTF. The V and J genes are TRBV9 and TRBJ1-2; D is undetermined. The CDR3 extends over 15 amino acids. Per germline, CDR1 SGDLS and CDR2 YYNGEE. Trimming pared 0 bases from V and 0 bases from J, leaving 9 bases between.

The chain combines TRBV5-1 with TRBJ1-4, with a tentative D call TRBD1 (6 bases). CDR1 is SGHRS, CDR2 YFSETQ, per germline. This CDR3 spans 14 amino acids. V lost 4 bases and J 2 bases, leaving 9 bases between the germline ends. The CDR3 region has the DNA TGCGCCAGCAGCCGGCAGGGGACTAATGAAAAACTGTTTTTT. As protein: CASSRQGTNEKLFF. Supplemented by reference TRBV5-1 and TRBJ1-4, the full variable domain reads KAGVTQTPRYLIKTRGQQVTLSCSPISGHRSVSWYQQTPGQGLQFLFEYFSETQRNKGNFPGRFSGRQFSNSRSEMNVSTLELGDSALYLCASSRQGTNEKLFFGSGTQLSVL.

This clone has only one observation. This chain joins TRBV5-1 and TRBJ2-3; 7 bases match TRBD1. CDR3 size: 15 residues. The V segment lost 3 bases and the J segment 2 bases; nucleotides outside the gene matches: 6. Germline CDR1 reads SGHRS; CDR2 reads YFSETQ. DNA of the CDR3: TGCGCCAGCAGCTCAATGGGACAGACCACAGATACGCAGTATTTT. It codes for CASSSMGQTTDTQYF. Full variable domain (remainder filled in from reference TRBV5-1 and TRBJ2-3): KAGVTQTPRYLIKTRGQQVTLSCSPISGHRSVSWYQQTPGQGLQFLFEYFSETQRNKGNFPGRFSGRQFSNSRSEMNVSTLELGDSALYLCASSSMGQTTDTQYFGPGTRLTVL.

This chain links TRBV7-2 with TRBJ2-3; 7 bases line up with TRBD2. There are 16 residues in the CDR3. The V and J ends lost 5 bases and 5 bases, in that order; junction bases with no gene match: 13. Germline V gene sequence: CDR1 SGHTA, CDR2 FQGNSA. As DNA, the CDR3 is TGTGCCAGCAGCAAGAGGTCTGGGGGGGTGGAAGATACGCAGTATTTT. It specifies CASSKRSGGVEDTQYF. Filled out from reference TRBV7-2 and TRBJ2-3, the complete variable domain reads GAGVSQSPSNKVTEKGKDVELRCDPISGHTALYWYRQSLGQGLEFLIYFQGNSAPDKSGLPSDRFSAERTGGSVSTLTIQRTQQEDSAVYLCASSKRSGGVEDTQYFGPGTRLTVL.

The chain joins TRBV6-1 to TRBJ1-4, with D unclear. CDR1 is MNHNS and CDR2 is SASEGT in the germline V gene. V gave up 2 bases and J gave up 0 bases, with 7 bases separating them. The CDR3 contains 15 residues. The CDR3 DNA reads TGTGCCAGCAGTGAACGCAGTGCAACTAATGAAAAACTGTTTTTT. Encoded protein: CASSERSATNEKLFF.

The chain uses TRBV6-5 and TRBJ1-4; TRBD1 aligns across 9 bases. Germline lookup yields CDR1 MNHEY and CDR2 SVGAGI. V shed 5 bases, J shed 6 bases, and the junction held 4 bases outside the gene matches. This CDR3 comprises 14 residues. The CDR3 loop reads CASSPWTGDEKLFF. CDR3 nucleotides: TGTGCCAGCAGTCCGTGGACAGGGGATGAAAAACTGTTTTTT.

The chain carries TRBV27 and TRBJ2-2; weak D call: TRBD2 (5 bases). The germline V gene encodes CDR1 MNHEY and CDR2 SMNVEV (reference sequence). The CDR3 is made up of 12 amino acids. With 6 bases removed from V and 3 bases from J, the gap between germline ends came to 5 bases. The CDR3 sequence is CASRDYTGELFF. The CDR3 nucleotides are TGTGCCAGCAGGGACTACACCGGGGAGCTGTTTTTT.

V usage is TRBV5-6 and J usage is TRBJ1-6, with D perhaps TRBD1 (6 bases). The CDR3 extends over 17 amino acids. Trimming left V 3 bases short and J 10 bases short, with 23 bases between. Germline V CDR1 and CDR2: SGHDT, YYEEEE. CDR3 in amino acids: CASSWGGTGKKGSPLHF. CDR3 DNA sequence: TGTGCCAGCAGCTGGGGCGGCACAGGGAAAAAGGGGTCACCCCTCCACTTT.

The V gene is TRBV28, the J gene TRBJ1-1; 8 bases map to TRBD1. The CDR3 is 12 residues long. Germline CDR1 and CDR2: MDHEN and SYDVKM. Trimming took 6 bases from V and 7 from J; bases not matched to a gene: 4. In DNA form, the CDR3 reads TGTGCCAGCAGGAAAGGGACAGGTGAAGCTTTCTTT. Protein product: CASRKGTGEAFF.

This chain connects TRBV18 to TRBJ2-2, with D tentatively TRBD2 (5 bases). CDR3 length equals 14 residues. Trimming removed 4 bases from V and 3 bases from J, with 9 bases in between. Germline V gives CDR1 KGHSH, CDR2 LQKENI. In nucleotides, the CDR3 is TGTGCCAGCTCACGTCGGGAAGACACCGGGGAGCTGTTTTTT. This sequence encodes CASSRREDTGELFF.

CDR3 sequence (DNA): TGTGCCAGCAGCCAAGATCCAGGGTGGGCCACTGAAGCTTTCTTT. This translates into CASSQDPGWATEAFF. This rearrangement joins TRBV14 to TRBJ1-1, with D maybe TRBD1 (5 bases). The CDR3 has 15 residues. V was pared by 0 bases and J by 4 bases, with 12 bases between. The germline CDR1 and CDR2 sequences are SGHDN and FVKESK.

The V gene is TRBV7-6, the J gene TRBJ1-3; weak D call: TRBD1 (5 bases). In germline, CDR1 is SGHVS, CDR2 FNYEAQ. The CDR3 sequence is 16 residues long. Trimming stripped 5 bases from V and 0 bases from J, with 14 bases between. DNA for the CDR3: TGTGCCAGCAGCATCCGGACACCGAGCTCTGGAAACACCATATATTTT. Translation gives CASSIRTPSSGNTIYF.

The gene calls are TRBV28 and TRBJ2-2; D uncertain. The V end lost 5 bases, the J end lost 6 bases, and 16 bases lay between the germline ends. The CDR3 contains 15 residues. Germline assignment: CDR1 MDHEN and CDR2 SYDVKM. DNA of the CDR3: TGTGCCAGCAGTCCCGCAGGCCTGCGTTCCGGGGAGCTGTTTTTT. This encodes CASSPAGLRSGELFF.

This chain links TRBV10-3 with TRBJ1-2; 7 nucleotides agree with TRBD1. Germline trimming cut 11 bases from V and 7 bases from J; bases unmatched to any gene: 13. Per the germline V gene, CDR1 is ENHRY and CDR2 is SYGVKD. This CDR3 is 13 amino acids long. This chain's CDR3 is CAPQGTAWSGYTF. The CDR3 coding sequence is TGTGCCCCGCAGGGGACAGCGTGGAGTGGCTACACCTTC.

This chain links TRBV6-5 with TRBJ1-4, with TRBD1 matching over 7 bases. CDR3 length: 14 residues. With V trimmed by 6 bases and J by 5 bases, 6 bases remained unmatched. Germline V lookup: CDR1 MNHEY, CDR2 SVGAGI. CDR3 region: CASRRQGQNEKLFF. The CDR3 DNA reads as TGTGCCAGCAGACGACAGGGTCAGAATGAAAAACTGTTTTTT.

Here the CDR3 DNA reads TGTGCCAGCAGTCTTCGAGGGGGACAGGGTACTCAGCCCCAGCATTTT. Translating it yields CASSLRGGQGTQPQHF. The V and J genes are TRBV2 and TRBJ1-5, with 9 bases identical to TRBD1. CDR3 length: 16 amino acids. V lost 5 bases to trimming and J lost 6 bases; unmatched junction nucleotides: 11. Germline CDR1 reads SNHLY; CDR2 reads FYNNEI.